The 13 T cell receptor beta chains below come from one sample, sequenced in a study of shared clonotypes between healthy human individuals. This table comes from immunoSEQ multiplex PCR, and its TCRdb copy is limited to in-frame clones, with some not included. The repertoire holds 640,000 or so clones, with about three quarters as singletons. The sample consisted of memory CD4+ T cells sorted from blood. Regarding subset: CD45RA-negative fraction. The source of these receptors is a woman aged 30 to 39 in good health.

This clone has a single count. This sequence joins TRBV19 and TRBJ1-5; D is possibly TRBD1 (5 bases). CDR1 and CDR2 (germline): LNHDA, SQIVND (reference sequence). CDR3 length: 15 amino acids. V gave up 3 bases and J gave up 0 bases, with 9 bases separating them. The CDR3 reads CASSISGASNQPQHF. The CDR3 nucleotides are TGTGCCAGTAGTATTTCCGGGGCTAGCAATCAGCCCCAGCATTTT.

This clone has more than one count but fewer than ten. This chain joins TRBV29-1 and TRBJ2-6; tentatively, D is TRBD1 or TRBD2 (5 bases each). Per germline, CDR1 SQVTM and CDR2 ANQGSEA. The CDR3 extends over 16 amino acids. V was pared by 4 bases and J by 1 base, with 14 bases between. Here the CDR3 DNA reads TGCAGCGTTGCGGGATCAGGGATGTCTGGGGCCAACGTCCTGACTTTC. The encoded protein is CSVAGSGMSGANVLTF.

CDR3: CAAIGLSGANVLTF. The CDR3 DNA follows: TGTGCCGCGATTGGGCTCTCTGGGGCCAACGTCCTGACTTTC. This sequence joins TRBV2 and TRBJ2-6; D gene uncertain. Germline V lookup: CDR1 SNHLY, CDR2 FYNNEI. This CDR3 spans 14 amino acids. The ends were cut back, 11 bases at V and 0 bases at J, with 11 bases in the middle. The whole variable domain, filled in from reference TRBV2 and TRBJ2-6, reads EPEVTQTPSHQVTQMGQEVILRCVPISNHLYFYWYRQILGQKVEFLVSFYNNEISEKSEIFDDQFSVERPDGSNFTLKIRSTKLEDSAMYFCAAIGLSGANVLTFGAGSRLTVL.

The chain combines TRBV27 with TRBJ2-1; D is undetermined. Germline CDR1 MNHEY, CDR2 SMNVEV (reference sequence). This CDR3 spans 16 amino acids. Between the trimmed V and J ends, which lost 5 bases and 0 bases, there was a span of 14 bases. The CDR3 protein is CASSPSSVISYNEQFF. The CDR3 bases are TGTGCCAGCAGTCCCTCGAGCGTGATCTCCTACAATGAGCAGTTCTTC.

This chain connects TRBV7-8 to TRBJ2-1; the match to TRBD2 covers 10 bases. Germline trimming cut 6 bases from V and 5 bases from J; bases unmatched to any gene: 7. Germline assignment: CDR1 SGHVS and CDR2 FQNEAQ. CDR3 size: 15 residues. For the CDR3, the DNA is TGTGCCAGCAGTTTCGCCGGACTAGCGGACAATGAGCAGTTCTTC. It specifies CASSFAGLADNEQFF.

CDR3 loop: CASSFDRVLSEQYF. The CDR3 DNA reads as TGTGCCAGCAGCTTCGACCGCGTCCTGAGTGAGCAGTACTTC. The chain recombines TRBV11-2 with TRBJ2-7; D is unresolved. The CDR3 spans 14 residues. The V gene lost 3 bases and the J gene lost 7 bases, with 16 bases spanning the gap. Germline CDR1 SGHAT, CDR2 FQNNGV.

The gene calls are TRBV28 and TRBJ1-1, with D maybe TRBD1 (6 bases). The CDR3 has 13 amino acids. The V end lost 3 bases, the J end lost 4 bases, and 9 bases lay between the germline ends. CDR1 MDHEN and CDR2 SYDVKM come from the germline V gene. The CDR3 DNA sequence: TGTGCCAGCAGTTTCCGGGGGCCCACTGAAGCTTTCTTT. Translating it yields CASSFRGPTEAFF.

This clone has more than one count but fewer than ten. This chain's CDR3 is CASSSGTSGQETQYF. The CDR3 bases are TGTGCCAGCAGCTCCGGGACTAGCGGCCAAGAGACCCAGTACTTC. J is TRBJ2-5 and V is TRBV7-9, with 11 bases aligning to TRBD2. In germline, CDR1 is SEHNR, CDR2 FQNEAQ (reference sequence). With 4 bases clipped from V and 1 base from J, the junction kept 2 bases outside the gene matches. The CDR3 contains 15 residues.

J is TRBJ2-1 and V is TRBV18; tentatively, D is TRBD2 (5 bases). Trimming took off 0 bases at V and 7 bases at J, with 16 bases between the two ends. This CDR3 region has 16 residues. The germline gives CDR1 KGHSH, CDR2 LQKENI. CDR3 region: CASSPPFEGPRNEQFF. CDR3 in DNA: TGTGCCAGCTCACCACCATTTGAGGGTCCCAGAAATGAGCAGTTCTTC.

The chain has TRBV4-1 and TRBJ1-4, with a weak D call TRBD1 (6 bases). The CDR3 totals 18 residues. The V end was cut by 3 bases, the J end by 0 bases, with 17 bases between. In germline, CDR1 is MGHRA, CDR2 YSYEKL. CDR3 coding DNA: TGCGCCAGCAGCCAGGCGATACAGGGCCCAACAACTAATGAAAAACTGTTTTTT. Protein sequence: CASSQAIQGPTTNEKLFF.

This chain connects TRBV5-5 to TRBJ1-3, with unresolved D. The CDR3 extends over 15 amino acids. Trimming cost V 1 base and J 1 base, with 9 bases left between them. CDR1 is SGHKS and CDR2 is YYEKEE in the germline V gene (reference sequence). Written as DNA, the CDR3 is TGTGCCAGCAGCTTGTCCCCGAGGTCTGGAAACACCATATATTTT. The encoded protein is CASSLSPRSGNTIYF.

V and J are TRBV5-1 and TRBJ2-7; 9 nucleotides agree with TRBD1. From germline, CDR1 is SGHRS and CDR2 YFSETQ. The trim removed 0 bases at V and 6 bases at J, leaving 4 bases unmatched. This CDR3 contains 14 residues. CDR3 in DNA: TGCGCCAGCAGCTTGGGGACAGGGGATGCCGAGCAGTACTTC. Amino acids: CASSLGTGDAEQYF.

This clone was observed a few times. V gene TRBV28 combines with J gene TRBJ2-2, with 7 bases that match TRBD2. The junction had 3 bases not matched to a gene; V was cut back by 5 bases and J by 0 bases. This CDR3 contains 15 residues. Germline V gene data show CDR1 as MDHEN and CDR2 as SYDVKM. CDR3: CASSGSGANTGELFF. CDR3 DNA sequence: TGTGCCAGCAGTGGAAGCGGGGCGAACACCGGGGAGCTGTTTTTT.